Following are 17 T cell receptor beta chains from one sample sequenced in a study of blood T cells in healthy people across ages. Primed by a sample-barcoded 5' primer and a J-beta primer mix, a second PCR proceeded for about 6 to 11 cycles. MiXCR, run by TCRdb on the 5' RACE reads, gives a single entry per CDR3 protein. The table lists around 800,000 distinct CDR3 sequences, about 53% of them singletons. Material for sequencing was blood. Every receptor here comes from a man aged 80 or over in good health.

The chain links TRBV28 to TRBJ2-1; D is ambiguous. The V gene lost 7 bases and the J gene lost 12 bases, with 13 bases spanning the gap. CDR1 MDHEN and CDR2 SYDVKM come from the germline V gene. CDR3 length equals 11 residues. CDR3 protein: CASTTGRWQFF. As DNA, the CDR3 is TGTGCCAGCACGACCGGGCGGTGGCAGTTCTTC.

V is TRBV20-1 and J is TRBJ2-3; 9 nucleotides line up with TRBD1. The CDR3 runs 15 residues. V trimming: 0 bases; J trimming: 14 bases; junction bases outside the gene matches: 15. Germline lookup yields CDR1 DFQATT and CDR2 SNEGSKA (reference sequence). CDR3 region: CSARDGGQGNRYAYF. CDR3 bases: TGCAGTGCTAGAGATGGGGGACAGGGAAACAGATACGCGTATTTT.

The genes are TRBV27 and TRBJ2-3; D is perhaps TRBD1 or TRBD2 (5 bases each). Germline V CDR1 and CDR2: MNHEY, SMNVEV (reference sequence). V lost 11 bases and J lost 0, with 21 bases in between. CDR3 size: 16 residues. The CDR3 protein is CACLALGRTSTDTQYF. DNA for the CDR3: TGTGCCTGCCTTGCCCTGGGACGGACGAGCACAGATACGCAGTATTTT.

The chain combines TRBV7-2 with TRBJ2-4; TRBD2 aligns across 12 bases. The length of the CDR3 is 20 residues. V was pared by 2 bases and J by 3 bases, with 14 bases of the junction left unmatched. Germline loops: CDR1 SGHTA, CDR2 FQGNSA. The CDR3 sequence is CASSLLITRLAGEGKNIQYF. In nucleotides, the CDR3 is TGTGCCAGCAGCTTACTCATCACCAGACTAGCGGGAGAGGGCAAAAACATTCAGTACTTC.

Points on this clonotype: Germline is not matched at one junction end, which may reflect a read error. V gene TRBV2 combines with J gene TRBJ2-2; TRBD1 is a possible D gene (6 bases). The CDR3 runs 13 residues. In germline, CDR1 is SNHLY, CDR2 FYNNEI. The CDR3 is CASREDRTGELFF. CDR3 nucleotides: TGTGCCAGCAGGGAAGACAGGACCGGGGAGCTGTTTTTT.

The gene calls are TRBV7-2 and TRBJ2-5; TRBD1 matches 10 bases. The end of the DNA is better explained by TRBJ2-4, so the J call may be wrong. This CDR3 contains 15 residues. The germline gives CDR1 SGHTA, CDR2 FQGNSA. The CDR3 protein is CASSFRDRGGNIQYF. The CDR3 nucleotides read TGTGCCAGCAGCTTCCGGGACAGGGGAGGGAACATTCAGTACTTC.

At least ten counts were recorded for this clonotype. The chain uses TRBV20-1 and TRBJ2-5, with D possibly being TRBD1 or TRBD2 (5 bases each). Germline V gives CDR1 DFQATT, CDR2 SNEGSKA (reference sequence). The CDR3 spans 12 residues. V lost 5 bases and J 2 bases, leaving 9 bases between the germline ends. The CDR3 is CSALGRQETQYF. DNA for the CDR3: TGCAGTGCTCTGGGACGACAAGAGACCCAGTACTTC.

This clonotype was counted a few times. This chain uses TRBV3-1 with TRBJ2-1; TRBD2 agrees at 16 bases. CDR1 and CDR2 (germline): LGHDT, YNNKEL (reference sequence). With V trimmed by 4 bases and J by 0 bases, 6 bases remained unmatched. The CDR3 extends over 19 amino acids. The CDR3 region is CASSPWGLAGGSSYNEQFF. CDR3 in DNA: TGTGCCAGCAGCCCCTGGGGACTAGCGGGAGGGAGCTCCTACAATGAGCAGTTCTTC.

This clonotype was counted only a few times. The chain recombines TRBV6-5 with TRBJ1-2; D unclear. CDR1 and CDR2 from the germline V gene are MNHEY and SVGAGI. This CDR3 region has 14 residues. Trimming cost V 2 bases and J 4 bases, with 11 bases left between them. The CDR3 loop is CASSYLPAGYGYTF. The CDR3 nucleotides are TGTGCCAGCAGTTACCTTCCAGCTGGCTATGGCTACACCTTC.

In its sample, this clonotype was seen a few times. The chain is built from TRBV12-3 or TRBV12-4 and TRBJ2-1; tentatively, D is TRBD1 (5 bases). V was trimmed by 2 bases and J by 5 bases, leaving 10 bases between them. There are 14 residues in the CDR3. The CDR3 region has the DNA TGTGCCAGCAGTTTAAGGGGCAGTAACAATGAGCAGTTCTTC. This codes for CASSLRGSNNEQFF.

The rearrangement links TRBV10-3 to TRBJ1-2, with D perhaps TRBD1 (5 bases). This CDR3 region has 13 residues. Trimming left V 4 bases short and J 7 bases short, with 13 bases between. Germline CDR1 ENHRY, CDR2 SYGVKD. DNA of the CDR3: TGTGCCATCAGTGGGGGGGGACTTGTTGGCTACACCTTC. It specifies CAISGGGLVGYTF.

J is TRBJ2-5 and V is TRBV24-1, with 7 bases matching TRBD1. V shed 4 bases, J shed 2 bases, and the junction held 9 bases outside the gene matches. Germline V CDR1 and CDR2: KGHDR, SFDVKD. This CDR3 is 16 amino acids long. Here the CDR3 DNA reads TGTGCCACCAGTGAAGTTTACAGGGGTCCGCAAGAGACCCAGTACTTC. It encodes CATSEVYRGPQETQYF.

CDR3 nucleotide sequence: TGTGCCAGCAGCTTAACGGTGTTGGGACCTACAGATACGCAGTATTTT. Protein product: CASSLTVLGPTDTQYF. The chain carries TRBV7-3 and TRBJ2-3; D may be TRBD1 or TRBD2 (5 bases each). CDR1 is SGHTA, CDR2 FQGTGA, per germline. V shed 0 bases and J shed 3 bases, with 13 bases lying between them. CDR3 size: 16 residues.

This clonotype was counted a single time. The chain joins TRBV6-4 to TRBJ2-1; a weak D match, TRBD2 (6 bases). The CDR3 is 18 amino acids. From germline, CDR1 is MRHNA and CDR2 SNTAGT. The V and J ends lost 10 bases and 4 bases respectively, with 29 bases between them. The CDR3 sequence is CANPREFPPRAPYNEQFF. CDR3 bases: TGTGCCAACCCCCGGGAGTTTCCCCCCCGGGCCCCTTACAATGAGCAGTTCTTC.

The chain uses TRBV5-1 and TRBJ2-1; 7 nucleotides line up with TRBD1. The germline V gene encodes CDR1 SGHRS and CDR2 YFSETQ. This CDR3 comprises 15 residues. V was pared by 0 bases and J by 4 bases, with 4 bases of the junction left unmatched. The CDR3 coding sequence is TGCGCCAGCAGCTTGGCCTGGGGACAGTACAATGAGCAGTTCTTC. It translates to CASSLAWGQYNEQFF.

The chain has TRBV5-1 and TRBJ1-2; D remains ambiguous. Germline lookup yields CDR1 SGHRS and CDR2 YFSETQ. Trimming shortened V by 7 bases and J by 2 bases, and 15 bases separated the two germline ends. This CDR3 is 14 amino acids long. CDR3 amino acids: CASGDGSRNYGYTF. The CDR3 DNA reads TGCGCCAGCGGAGATGGCAGCCGGAACTATGGCTACACCTTC.

Here the CDR3 reads CASSMDRGLRETQYF. Written as DNA, the CDR3 is TGTGCCAGCAGTATGGACAGGGGGCTAAGGGAGACCCAGTACTTC. The chain couples TRBV6-6 to TRBJ2-5; 11 bases align to TRBD1. Trimming removed 5 bases from V and 5 bases from J; junction bases left unmatched: 7. The CDR3 is made up of 15 amino acids. Germline V gene data show CDR1 as MNHNY and CDR2 as SVGAGI (reference sequence).